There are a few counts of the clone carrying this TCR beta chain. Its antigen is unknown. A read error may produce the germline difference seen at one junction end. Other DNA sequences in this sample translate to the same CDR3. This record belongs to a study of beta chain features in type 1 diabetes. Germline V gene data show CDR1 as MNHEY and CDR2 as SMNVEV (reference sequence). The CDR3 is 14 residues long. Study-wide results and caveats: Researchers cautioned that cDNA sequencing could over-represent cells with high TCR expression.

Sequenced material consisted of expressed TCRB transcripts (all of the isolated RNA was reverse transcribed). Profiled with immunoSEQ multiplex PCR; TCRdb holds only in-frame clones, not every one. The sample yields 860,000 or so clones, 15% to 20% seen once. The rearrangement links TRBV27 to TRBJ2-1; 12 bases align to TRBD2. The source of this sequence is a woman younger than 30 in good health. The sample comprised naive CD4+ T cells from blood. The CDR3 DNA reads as TGTGCCAGCAGTTTATTTCCGGGACTAGCGGGCCGGGTCTTC. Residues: CASSLFPGLAGRVF.